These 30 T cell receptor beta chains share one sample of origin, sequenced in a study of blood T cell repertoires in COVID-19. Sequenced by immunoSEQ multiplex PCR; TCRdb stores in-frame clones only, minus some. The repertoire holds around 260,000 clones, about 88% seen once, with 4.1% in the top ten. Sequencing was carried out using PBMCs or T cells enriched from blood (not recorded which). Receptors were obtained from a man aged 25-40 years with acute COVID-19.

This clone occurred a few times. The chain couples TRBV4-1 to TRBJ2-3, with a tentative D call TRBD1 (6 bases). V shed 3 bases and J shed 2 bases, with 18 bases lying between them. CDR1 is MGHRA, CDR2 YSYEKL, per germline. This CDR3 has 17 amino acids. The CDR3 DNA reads TGCGCCAGCAGCCATGAGGAGACAGGAACCCTCACAGATACGCAGTATTTT. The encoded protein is CASSHEETGTLTDTQYF.

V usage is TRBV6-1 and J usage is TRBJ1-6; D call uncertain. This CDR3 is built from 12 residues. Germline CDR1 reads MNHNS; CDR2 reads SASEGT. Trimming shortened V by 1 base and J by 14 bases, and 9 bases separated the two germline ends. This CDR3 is CASSEVGSTLHF. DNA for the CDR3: TGTGCCAGCAGTGAAGTCGGGTCCACCCTCCACTTT.

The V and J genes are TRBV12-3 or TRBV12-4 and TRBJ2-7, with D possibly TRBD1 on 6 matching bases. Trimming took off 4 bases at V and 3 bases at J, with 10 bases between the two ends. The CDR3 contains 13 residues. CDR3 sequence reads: CASSYQQGYEQYV. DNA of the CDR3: TGTGCCAGCAGTTACCAACAGGGCTACGAGCAGTACGTC.

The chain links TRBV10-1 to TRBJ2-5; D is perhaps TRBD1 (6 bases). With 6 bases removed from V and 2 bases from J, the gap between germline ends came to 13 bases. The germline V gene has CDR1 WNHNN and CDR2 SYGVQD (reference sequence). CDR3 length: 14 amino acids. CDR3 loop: CASSYRAGQETQYF. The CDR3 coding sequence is TGCGCCAGCAGCTACAGGGCAGGGCAAGAGACCCAGTACTTC.

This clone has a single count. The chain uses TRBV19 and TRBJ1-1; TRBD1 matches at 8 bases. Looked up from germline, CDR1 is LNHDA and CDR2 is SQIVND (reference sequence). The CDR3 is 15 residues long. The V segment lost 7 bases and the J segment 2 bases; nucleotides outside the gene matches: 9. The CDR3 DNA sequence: TGTGCCAGTACCGTGGACAGGGCACATAACACTGAAGCTTTCTTT. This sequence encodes CASTVDRAHNTEAFF.

CDR3 in amino acids: CATMSENNQPQHF. The CDR3 DNA is TGTGCCACCATGTCGGAGAACAATCAGCCCCAGCATTTT. This chain connects TRBV2 to TRBJ1-5, with no clear D. This CDR3 is 13 amino acids long. V gave up 10 bases and J gave up 3 bases, with 13 bases separating them. CDR1 and CDR2 (germline): SNHLY, FYNNEI.

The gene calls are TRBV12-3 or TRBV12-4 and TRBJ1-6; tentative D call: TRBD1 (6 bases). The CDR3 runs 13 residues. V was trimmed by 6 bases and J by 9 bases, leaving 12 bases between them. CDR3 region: CASSLTTGSPLHF. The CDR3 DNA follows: TGTGCCAGCAGCTTGACGACAGGTTCACCCCTCCACTTT.

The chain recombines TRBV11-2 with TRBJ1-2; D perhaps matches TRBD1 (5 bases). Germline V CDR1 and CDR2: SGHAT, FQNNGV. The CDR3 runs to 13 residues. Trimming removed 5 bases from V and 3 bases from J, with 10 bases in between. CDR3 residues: CASSPQGYYGYTF. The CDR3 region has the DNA TGTGCCAGCAGCCCCCAGGGATACTATGGCTACACCTTC.

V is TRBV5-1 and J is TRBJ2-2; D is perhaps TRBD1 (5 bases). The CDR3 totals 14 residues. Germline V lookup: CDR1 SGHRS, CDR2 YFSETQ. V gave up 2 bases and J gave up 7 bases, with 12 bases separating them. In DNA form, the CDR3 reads TGCGCCAGCAGCTTAGGGGTGGCTGTCGGGGAGCTGTTTTTT. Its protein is CASSLGVAVGELFF.

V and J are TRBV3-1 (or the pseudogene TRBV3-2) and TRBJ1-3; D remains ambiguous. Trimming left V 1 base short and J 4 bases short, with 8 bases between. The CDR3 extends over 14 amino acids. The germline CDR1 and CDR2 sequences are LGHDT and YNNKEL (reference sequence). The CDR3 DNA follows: TGTGCCAGCAGCCAAGTTAACAAGGGAAACACCATATATTTT. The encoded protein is CASSQVNKGNTIYF.

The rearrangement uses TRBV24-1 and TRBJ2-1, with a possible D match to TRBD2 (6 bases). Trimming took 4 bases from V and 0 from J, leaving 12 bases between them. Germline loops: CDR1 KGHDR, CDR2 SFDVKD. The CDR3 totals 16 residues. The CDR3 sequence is CATSDKLGGSYNEQFF. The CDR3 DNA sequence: TGTGCCACCAGTGACAAGCTGGGGGGCTCCTACAATGAGCAGTTCTTC.

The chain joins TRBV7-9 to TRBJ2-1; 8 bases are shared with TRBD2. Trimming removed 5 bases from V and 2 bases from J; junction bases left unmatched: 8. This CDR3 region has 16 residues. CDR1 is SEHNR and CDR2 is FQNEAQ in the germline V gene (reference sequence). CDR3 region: CASSENSGTTYNEQFF. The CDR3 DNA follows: TGTGCCAGCAGCGAAAATAGCGGGACTACCTACAATGAGCAGTTCTTC.

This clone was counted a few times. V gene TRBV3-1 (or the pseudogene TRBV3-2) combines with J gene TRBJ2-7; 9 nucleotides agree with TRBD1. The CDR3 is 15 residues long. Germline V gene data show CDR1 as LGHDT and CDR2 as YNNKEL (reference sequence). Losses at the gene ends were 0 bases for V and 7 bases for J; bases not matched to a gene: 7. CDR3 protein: CASSQDRDRVREQYV. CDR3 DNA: TGTGCCAGCAGCCAAGATAGGGACAGGGTGAGGGAGCAGTACGTC.

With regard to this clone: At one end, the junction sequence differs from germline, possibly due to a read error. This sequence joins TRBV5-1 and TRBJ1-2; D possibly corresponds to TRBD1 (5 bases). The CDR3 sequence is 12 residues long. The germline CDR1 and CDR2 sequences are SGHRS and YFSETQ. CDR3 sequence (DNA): TGTGCCAGTAGGGAGGGGACCTGGGGCTACACCTTC. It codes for CASREGTWGYTF.

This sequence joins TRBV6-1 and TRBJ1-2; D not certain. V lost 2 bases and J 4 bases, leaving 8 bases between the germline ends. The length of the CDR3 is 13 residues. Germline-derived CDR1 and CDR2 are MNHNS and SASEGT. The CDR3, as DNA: TGTGCCAGCAGTGAATCAGGAAGCTATGGCTACACCTTC. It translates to CASSESGSYGYTF.

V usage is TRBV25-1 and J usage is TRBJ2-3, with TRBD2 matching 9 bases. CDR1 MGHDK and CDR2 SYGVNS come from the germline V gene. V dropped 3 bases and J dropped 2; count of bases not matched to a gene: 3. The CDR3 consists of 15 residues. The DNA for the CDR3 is TGTGCCAGCAGTGATTCTAGCGGGATCACAGATACGCAGTATTTT. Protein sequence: CASSDSSGITDTQYF.

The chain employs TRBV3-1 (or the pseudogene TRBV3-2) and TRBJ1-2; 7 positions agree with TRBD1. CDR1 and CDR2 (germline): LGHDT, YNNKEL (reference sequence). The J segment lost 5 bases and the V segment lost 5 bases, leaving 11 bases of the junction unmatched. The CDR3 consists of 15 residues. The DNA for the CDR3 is TGTGCCAGCAGCGGACCGACGAGGGGGCGGTATGGCTACACCTTC. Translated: CASSGPTRGRYGYTF.

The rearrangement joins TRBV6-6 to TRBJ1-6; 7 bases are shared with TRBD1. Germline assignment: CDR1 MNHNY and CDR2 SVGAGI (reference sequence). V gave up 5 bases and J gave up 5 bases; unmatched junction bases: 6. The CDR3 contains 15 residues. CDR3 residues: CASSVTGTDNSPLHF. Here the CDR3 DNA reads TGTGCCAGCAGTGTAACCGGGACAGATAATTCACCCCTCCACTTT.

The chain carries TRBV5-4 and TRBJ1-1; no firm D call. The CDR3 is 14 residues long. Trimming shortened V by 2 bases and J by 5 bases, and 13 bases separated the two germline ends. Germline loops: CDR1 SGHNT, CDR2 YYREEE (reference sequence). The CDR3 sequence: CASSFAIASTEAFF. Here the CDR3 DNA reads TGTGCCAGCAGCTTTGCGATAGCCAGTACTGAAGCTTTCTTT. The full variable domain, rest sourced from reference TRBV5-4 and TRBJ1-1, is ETGVTQSPTHLIKTRGQQVTLRCSSQSGHNTVSWYQQALGQGPQFIFQYYREEENGRGNFPPRFSGLQFPNYSSELNVNALELDDSALYLCASSFAIASTEAFFGQGTRLTVV.

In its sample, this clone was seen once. The CDR3 DNA reads TGCAGTGCTAGTCCCCCTAGCGGGGGGGGCAATGAGCAGTTCTTC. Residues: CSASPPSGGGNEQFF. The rearrangement uses TRBV20-1 and TRBJ2-1; TRBD2 aligns across 12 bases. The CDR3 is made up of 15 amino acids. Per the germline V gene, CDR1 is DFQATT and CDR2 is SNEGSKA (reference sequence). With 3 bases clipped from V and 6 bases from J, the junction kept 6 bases outside the gene matches.

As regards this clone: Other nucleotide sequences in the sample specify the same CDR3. The CDR3 DNA is TGTGCCAGCAGCCAAGATACAGGTGGCTACACCTTC. Protein sequence: CASSQDTGGYTF. The V gene is TRBV4-2, the J gene TRBJ1-2; possibly TRBD1 for D (5 bases). CDR1 and CDR2 from the germline V gene are LGHNA and YNFKEQ. Between the trimmed V and J ends, which lost 0 bases and 7 bases, there was a span of 6 bases. This CDR3 has 12 amino acids.

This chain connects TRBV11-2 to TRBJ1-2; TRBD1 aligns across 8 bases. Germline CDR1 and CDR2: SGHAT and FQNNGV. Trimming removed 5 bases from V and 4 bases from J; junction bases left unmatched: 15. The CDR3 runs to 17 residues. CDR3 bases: TGTGCCAGCAGCCCCTGGGACAGGACGAGTCTGAGCTATGGCTACACCTTC. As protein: CASSPWDRTSLSYGYTF.

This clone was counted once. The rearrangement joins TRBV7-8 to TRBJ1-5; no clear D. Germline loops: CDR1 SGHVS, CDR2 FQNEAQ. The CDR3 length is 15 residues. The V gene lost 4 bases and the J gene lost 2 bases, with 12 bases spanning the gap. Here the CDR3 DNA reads TGTGCCAGCAGCTCTGACTCCCGGGGCAATCAGCCCCAGCATTTT. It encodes CASSSDSRGNQPQHF.

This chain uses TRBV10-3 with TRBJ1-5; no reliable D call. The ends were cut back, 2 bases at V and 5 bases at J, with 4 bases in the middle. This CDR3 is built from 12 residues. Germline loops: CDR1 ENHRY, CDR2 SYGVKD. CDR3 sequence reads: CAISEGDQPQHF. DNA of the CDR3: TGTGCCATCAGTGAGGGAGATCAGCCCCAGCATTTT.

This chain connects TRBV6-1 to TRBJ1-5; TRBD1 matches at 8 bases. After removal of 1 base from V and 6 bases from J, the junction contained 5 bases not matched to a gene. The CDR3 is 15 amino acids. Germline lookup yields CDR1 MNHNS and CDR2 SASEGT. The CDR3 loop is CASSEGTGRSQPQHF. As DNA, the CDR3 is TGTGCCAGCAGTGAAGGGACAGGGAGAAGTCAGCCCCAGCATTTT.

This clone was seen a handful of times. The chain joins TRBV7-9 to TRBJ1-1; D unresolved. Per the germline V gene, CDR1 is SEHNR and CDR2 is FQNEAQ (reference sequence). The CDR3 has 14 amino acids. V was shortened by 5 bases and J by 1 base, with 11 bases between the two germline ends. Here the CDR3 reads CASSPSSPNTEAFF. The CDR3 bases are TGTGCCAGCAGCCCCTCCTCTCCGAACACTGAAGCTTTCTTT. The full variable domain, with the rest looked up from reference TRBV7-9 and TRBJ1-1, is DTGVSQNPRHKITKRGQNVTFRCDPISEHNRLYWYRQTLGQGPEFLTYFQNEAQLEKSRLLSDRFSAERPKGSFSTLEIQRTEQGDSAMYLCASSPSSPNTEAFFGQGTRLTVV.

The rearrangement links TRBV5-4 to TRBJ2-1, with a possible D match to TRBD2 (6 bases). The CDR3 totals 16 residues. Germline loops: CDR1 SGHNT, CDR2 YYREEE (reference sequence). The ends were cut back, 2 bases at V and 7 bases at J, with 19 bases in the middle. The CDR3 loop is CASSFGGKIGLNEQFF. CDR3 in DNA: TGTGCCAGCAGCTTTGGGGGGAAGATTGGTCTAAATGAGCAGTTCTTC.

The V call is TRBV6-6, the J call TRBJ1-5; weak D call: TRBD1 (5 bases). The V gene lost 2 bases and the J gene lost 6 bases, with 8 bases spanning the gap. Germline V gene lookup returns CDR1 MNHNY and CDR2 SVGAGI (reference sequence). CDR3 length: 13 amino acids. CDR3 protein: CASSYAGSQPQHF. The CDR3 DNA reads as TGTGCCAGCAGTTACGCAGGGTCTCAGCCCCAGCATTTT.

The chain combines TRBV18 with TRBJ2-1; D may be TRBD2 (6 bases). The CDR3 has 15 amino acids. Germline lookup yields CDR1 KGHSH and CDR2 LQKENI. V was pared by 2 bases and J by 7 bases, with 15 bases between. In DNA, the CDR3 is TGTGCCAGCTCACCATCTCTTAGCGGCGGGAATGAGCAGTTCTTC. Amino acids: CASSPSLSGGNEQFF.

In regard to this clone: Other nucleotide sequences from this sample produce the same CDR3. The CDR3 protein is CASNTGMNTEAFF. The CDR3 DNA is TGTGCCAGCAATACAGGGATGAACACTGAAGCTTTCTTT. The genes are TRBV27 and TRBJ1-1; D may be TRBD1 (6 bases). The germline V and J ends were trimmed by 7 bases and 0 bases, with 9 bases remaining between them. This CDR3 comprises 13 residues. CDR1 and CDR2 (germline): MNHEY, SMNVEV (reference sequence).